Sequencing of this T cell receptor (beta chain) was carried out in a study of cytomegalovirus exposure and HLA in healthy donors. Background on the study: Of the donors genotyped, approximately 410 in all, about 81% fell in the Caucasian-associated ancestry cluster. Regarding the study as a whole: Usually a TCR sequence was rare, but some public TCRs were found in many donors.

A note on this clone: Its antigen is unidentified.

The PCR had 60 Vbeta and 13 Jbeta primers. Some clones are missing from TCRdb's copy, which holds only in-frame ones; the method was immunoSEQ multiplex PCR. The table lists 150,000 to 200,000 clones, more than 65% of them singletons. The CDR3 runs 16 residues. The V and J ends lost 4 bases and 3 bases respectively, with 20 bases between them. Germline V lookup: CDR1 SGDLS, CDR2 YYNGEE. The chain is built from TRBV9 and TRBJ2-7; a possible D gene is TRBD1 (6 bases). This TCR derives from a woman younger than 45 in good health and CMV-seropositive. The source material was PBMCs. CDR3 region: CASSRWTRQGGYEQYF. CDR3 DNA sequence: TGTGCCAGCAGCAGATGGACGAGGCAAGGGGGCTACGAGCAGTACTTC. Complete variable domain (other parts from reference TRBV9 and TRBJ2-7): DSGVTQTPKHLITATGQRVTLRCSPRSGDLSVYWYQQSLDQGLQFLIQYYNGEERAKGNILERFSAQQFPDLHSELNLSSLELGDSALYFCASSRWTRQGGYEQYFGPGTRLTVT.